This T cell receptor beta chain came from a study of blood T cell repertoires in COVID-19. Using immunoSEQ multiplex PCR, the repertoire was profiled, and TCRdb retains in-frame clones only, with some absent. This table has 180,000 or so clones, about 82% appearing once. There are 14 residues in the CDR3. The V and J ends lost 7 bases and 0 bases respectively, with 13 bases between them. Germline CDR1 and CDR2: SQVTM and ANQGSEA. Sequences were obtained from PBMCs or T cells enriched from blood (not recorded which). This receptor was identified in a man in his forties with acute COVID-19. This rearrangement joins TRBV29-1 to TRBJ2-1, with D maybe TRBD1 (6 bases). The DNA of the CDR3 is TGCAGCGGGACACAGGGAAGCTCCTACAATGAGCAGTTCTTC. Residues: CSGTQGSSYNEQFF.